The 11 T cell receptor beta chains presented below share a single source sample, sequenced in a study of T cell changes during pregnancy in multiple sclerosis. Method: immunoSEQ multiplex PCR; TCRdb's copy keeps in-frame clones and lacks some. The repertoire has roughly 38,000 clones, about 90% of them found once; the top ten carry 0.65% to 0.85%. The material sequenced was CD4+ T cells from peripheral blood mononuclear cells, taken in the second trimester of pregnancy. The receptors stem from a female donor in good health, enrolled as a control in a pregnancy study.

V and J are TRBV9 and TRBJ2-1; tentative D call: TRBD2 (7 bases). V was pared by 4 bases and J by 7 bases, with 15 bases between. This CDR3 has 14 amino acids. The germline gives CDR1 SGDLS, CDR2 YYNGEE. The CDR3 DNA follows: TGTGCCAGCAGCCCGGGGGGCCTCTGGAATGAGCAGTTCTTC. Its protein is CASSPGGLWNEQFF.

This rearrangement joins TRBV5-4 to TRBJ2-7; 7 bases agree with TRBD1. The J segment lost 6 bases and the V segment lost 0 bases, leaving 6 bases of the junction unmatched. This CDR3 has 14 amino acids. The germline CDR1 and CDR2 sequences are SGHNT and YYREEE (reference sequence). The CDR3 DNA reads as TGTGCCAGCAGCTTGGGGACAGGCTCTATCGAGCAGTACTTC. Amino acid sequence: CASSLGTGSIEQYF. The entire variable domain, with the rest obtained from reference TRBV5-4 and TRBJ2-7, is as follows: ETGVTQSPTHLIKTRGQQVTLRCSSQSGHNTVSWYQQALGQGPQFIFQYYREEENGRGNFPPRFSGLQFPNYSSELNVNALELDDSALYLCASSLGTGSIEQYFGPGTRLTVT.

This sequence joins TRBV28 and TRBJ1-6, with 9 bases fitting TRBD1. Germline V CDR1 and CDR2: MDHEN, SYDVKM. The CDR3 has 16 residues. With V trimmed by 5 bases and J by 3 bases, 5 bases remained unmatched. This CDR3 is CASSAGTGLYNSPLHF. The CDR3 nucleotides are TGTGCCAGCAGTGCCGGGACAGGGCTCTATAATTCACCCCTCCACTTT.

This CDR3 is CASSSSKWGENTEAFF. DNA of the CDR3: TGCGCCAGCAGCTCATCAAAATGGGGGGAGAACACTGAAGCTTTCTTT. The chain couples TRBV5-1 to TRBJ1-1; a weak D match, TRBD1 (5 bases). CDR3 size: 16 residues. V was cut by 3 bases and J by 1 base, with 16 bases left in between. CDR1 and CDR2 from the germline V gene are SGHRS and YFSETQ.

The gene calls are TRBV6-6 and TRBJ1-3, with a weak D call TRBD1 (6 bases). Trimming stripped 5 bases from V and 5 bases from J, with 10 bases between. This CDR3 is 13 amino acids long. The germline V gene encodes CDR1 MNHNY and CDR2 SVGAGI (reference sequence). The CDR3 is CASSRDIRNTIYF. Written as DNA, the CDR3 is TGTGCCAGCAGTCGGGACATCCGAAACACCATATATTTT.

There are a few counts of this clone. The chain joins TRBV29-1 to TRBJ1-1; 9 bases map to TRBD1. The germline V gene has CDR1 SQVTM and CDR2 ANQGSEA. The junction had 5 bases not matched to a gene; V was cut back by 8 bases and J by 4 bases. This CDR3 is built from 12 residues. This CDR3 reads CSTDRGGTEAFF. As DNA, the CDR3 is TGCAGCACCGACAGGGGGGGCACTGAAGCTTTCTTT.

The CDR3 nucleotides read TGTGCCAGTAGTATAGATTCTCGGGGGACGGGCTATGGCTACACCTTC. The encoded protein is CASSIDSRGTGYGYTF. The rearrangement uses TRBV19 and TRBJ1-2; D may be TRBD1 (5 bases). The germline V gene has CDR1 LNHDA and CDR2 SQIVND (reference sequence). V shed 0 bases and J shed 4 bases, with 15 bases lying between them. The CDR3 contains 16 residues.

This chain connects TRBV5-1 to TRBJ2-7; 9 nucleotides line up with TRBD1. With 1 base clipped from V and 5 bases from J, the junction kept 7 bases outside the gene matches. The germline V gene encodes CDR1 SGHRS and CDR2 YFSETQ. The CDR3 totals 15 residues. CDR3: CASSLMGQGHHEQYF. In DNA, the CDR3 is TGCGCCAGCAGCTTGATGGGACAGGGTCACCACGAGCAGTACTTC. Supplemented by reference TRBV5-1 and TRBJ2-7, the full variable domain reads KAGVTQTPRYLIKTRGQQVTLSCSPISGHRSVSWYQQTPGQGLQFLFEYFSETQRNKGNFPGRFSGRQFSNSRSEMNVSTLELGDSALYLCASSLMGQGHHEQYFGPGTRLTVT.

This chain links TRBV27 with TRBJ2-2; weak D call: TRBD2 (5 bases). The germline V gene encodes CDR1 MNHEY and CDR2 SMNVEV (reference sequence). V lost 3 bases and J 4 bases, leaving 9 bases between the germline ends. The CDR3 loop spans 14 amino acids. The CDR3 region has the DNA TGTGCCAGCAGTTTGAAGGACTTCACCGGGGAGCTGTTTTTT. Its translation: CASSLKDFTGELFF.

This chain links TRBV2 with TRBJ1-1; D is perhaps TRBD1 (5 bases). The CDR3 length is 13 residues. V lost 5 bases and J lost 1, with 8 bases in between. CDR1 and CDR2 from the germline V gene are SNHLY and FYNNEI. CDR3 in amino acids: CASSRGQNTEAFF. The CDR3, as DNA: TGTGCCAGCAGTAGAGGACAGAACACTGAAGCTTTCTTT.

V and J are TRBV7-9 and TRBJ2-5, with D tentatively TRBD2 (6 bases). Germline V lookup: CDR1 SEHNR, CDR2 FQNEAQ (reference sequence). The ends were cut back, 1 base at V and 2 bases at J, with 14 bases in the middle. This CDR3 region has 16 residues. The CDR3 is CASSLGGAGRQETQYF. For the CDR3, the DNA is TGTGCCAGCAGCTTAGGAGGGGCAGGGAGGCAAGAGACCCAGTACTTC.